This TCR beta chain was recovered during a study of shared clonotypes between healthy human individuals. Notes on the study in general: How much donors shared clonotypes was expected to be affected by sequencing depth.

To note about this clone: The antigen is undetermined.

The protocol was immunoSEQ multiplex PCR, while the TCRdb copy is restricted to in-frame clones and leaves out a portion. The sample lists more than 2 million clones; roughly 94% were seen once. Source material: naive CD4+ T cells sorted from blood. The sample's subset: CD45RA+ positively selected. The sequence came from a man in his late teens or twenties in good health.

The CDR3 protein is CATEGINTEAFF. The CDR3 DNA reads as TGTGCCACTGAGGGGATCAACACTGAAGCTTTCTTT. V and J are TRBV10-3 and TRBJ1-1, with TRBD1 as a possible D gene (5 bases). The germline V gene has CDR1 ENHRY and CDR2 SYGVKD. Between the trimmed V and J ends, which lost 10 bases and 2 bases, there was a span of 11 bases. This CDR3 is built from 12 residues.